This is a list of T cell receptor beta chains from one sample in a study of siplizumab effects on memory and regulatory T cells. Clones were read by immunoSEQ multiplex PCR, and TCRdb kept only the in-frame ones, dropping some. The sample consists of roughly 120,000 clones, under 95% of them appearing once. Sequencing input: Tregs sorted from blood. These receptors originate from a human donor in good health. Each CDR3 is given with its conserved first and last residue. The D gene is left open where the match is weak. Not all rows give a size; the values are once, few, many and, for expanded clones, a class.

>NA|NA|TRBJ2-7|TRBV15|14
CATSREVTSYEQYF
TGTGCCACCAGCAGAGAGGTCACCTCCTACGAGCAGTACTTC
>NA|TRBD1|TRBJ1-6|TRBV7-3|14
CASSRDRDGSPLHF
TGTGCCAGCAGCCGAGACAGGGATGGGTCACCCCTCCACTTT
>NA|NA|TRBJ2-7|TRBV5-1|12
CASSRTGYEQYF
TGCGCCAGCAGCCGCACGGGCTACGAGCAGTACTTC
>once|NA|TRBJ2-5|TRBV11-3|13
CASSLSDSNEQYF
TGTGCCAGCAGCTTATCGGACTCTAATGAGCAGTACTTC
>NA|TRBD2|TRBJ2-3|TRBV11-2|15
CASSFSGSARDTQYF
TGTGCCAGCAGCTTTAGCGGGAGCGCACGAGATACGCAGTATTTT
>NA|NA|TRBJ2-2|TRBV10-3|13
CAATGRQTGELFF
TGTGCCGCCACGGGACGACAAACCGGGGAGCTGTTTTTT
>NA|NA|TRBJ2-1|TRBV11-2|17
CASSLTPLALIYNEQFF
TGTGCCAGCAGCTTAACCCCACTAGCACTTATTTACAATGAGCAGTTCTTC
>once|NA|TRBJ2-2|TRBV19|14
CASSIGLHTGELFF
TGTGCCAGTAGTATAGGACTACACACCGGGGAGCTGTTTTTT
>NA|NA|TRBJ2-2|TRBV15|16
CATSSLQGSSTGELFF
TGTGCCACCAGCAGCTTACAGGGTTCGAGCACCGGGGAGCTGTTTTTT
>once|NA|TRBJ2-3|TRBV11-2|16
CASSPLRGALTDTQYF
TGTGCCAGCAGCCCCTTGCGTGGGGCCCTTACAGATACGCAGTATTTT
>NA|TRBD1|TRBJ1-4|TRBV6-5|15
CASSPGDRANEKLFF
TGTGCCAGCAGTCCCGGGGACAGGGCTAATGAAAAACTGTTTTTT
>NA|NA|TRBJ1-1|TRBV15|17
CATSRDPANNPNTEAFF
TGTGCCACCAGCAGAGATCCGGCAAACAATCCGAACACTGAAGCTTTCTTT
>NA|NA|TRBJ1-1|TRBV5-5|12
CASSGAATKAFF
TGTGCCAGCAGCGGGGCGGCAACGAAAGCTTTCTTT
>NA|TRBD2|TRBJ2-5|TRBV4-1|19
CASSQGPGGTSGYQETQYF
TGCGCCAGCAGCCAAGGCCCGGGCGGGACTAGCGGCTACCAAGAGACCCAGTACTTC
>NA|NA|TRBJ1-2|TRBV30|13
CAWSPHTYYGYTF
TGTGCCTGGAGTCCACACACATACTATGGCTACACCTTC
>few|TRBD2|TRBJ2-2|TRBV5-1|17
CASSRQAAGGGTGELFF
TGCGCCAGCAGCCGTCAGGCAGCGGGGGGCGGCACCGGGGAGCTGTTTTTT
>NA|NA|TRBJ1-2|TRBV6-5|12
CASGRPGYGYTF
TGTGCCAGCGGGAGGCCCGGCTATGGCTACACCTTC
>NA|NA|TRBJ1-4|TRBV5-8|13
CASSLDRVEKLFF
TGTGCCAGCAGCTTGGACAGGGTCGAAAAACTGTTTTTT
>once|TRBD1|TRBJ2-5|TRBV7-9|16
CASSYQTGGYQETQYF
TGTGCCAGCAGCTACCAGACAGGGGGGTATCAAGAGACCCAGTACTTC
>NA|NA|TRBJ1-5|TRBV2|15
CASSESAGLRQPQHF
TGTGCCAGCAGTGAATCCGCCGGGTTACGGCAGCCCCAGCATTTT
>NA|NA|TRBJ2-5|TRBV30|11
CAWGDQETQYF
TGTGCCTGGGGTGATCAAGAGACCCAGTACTTC
>few|NA|TRBJ1-6|TRBV5-4|15
CASSLGQTYNSPLHF
TGTGCCAGCAGCTTGGGGCAGACTTATAATTCACCCCTCCACTTT
>NA|NA|TRBJ1-6|TRBV11-2|13
CASSFVGLPPLHF
TGTGCCAGCAGCTTTGTAGGGCTACCACCCCTCCACTTT
>NA|NA|TRBJ2-5|TRBV7-3|13
CASSLQGLETQYF
TGTGCCAGCAGCTTGCAGGGTCTTGAGACCCAGTACTTC
>NA|TRBD1|TRBJ2-3|TRBV5-1|15
CASSLTRTGRDTQYF
TGCGCCAGCAGCTTAACCCGGACAGGGCGAGATACGCAGTATTTT
>NA|NA|TRBJ2-4|TRBV20-1|11
CSASEERIQYF
TGCAGTGCTAGCGAGGAGCGCATTCAGTACTTC
>NA|NA|TRBJ2-7|TRBV29-1|13
CSVVRASTYEQYF
TGCAGCGTTGTCCGAGCCAGCACCTACGAGCAGTACTTC
>NA|TRBD1|TRBJ2-5|TRBV12-5|15
CASGLGGTVQETQYF
TGTGCTAGTGGTTTGGGGGGGACAGTACAAGAGACCCAGTACTTC
>NA|NA|TRBJ1-3|TRBV5-1|16
CASSRRVGPAGNTIYF
TGCGCCAGCAGCCGTCGCGTGGGACCGGCTGGAAACACCATATATTTT
>NA|NA|TRBJ1-1|TRBV5-5|14
CASSGKEGNTEAFF
TGTGCCAGCAGCGGGAAGGAGGGGAACACTGAAGCTTTCTTT
>once|NA|TRBJ1-5|TRBV5-1|9
CSCNQPQHF
TGTAGTTGCAATCAGCCCCAGCATTTT
>NA|NA|TRBJ1-2|TRBV7-2|12
CASSSLNYGYTF
TGTGCCAGCAGCTCCCTCAACTATGGCTACACCTTC
>NA|NA|TRBJ2-1|TRBV9|14
CASSPGSSYNEQFF
TGTGCCAGCAGCCCGGGGAGCTCCTACAATGAGCAGTTCTTC
>NA|NA|TRBJ1-2|TRBV6-6|14
CASSYSTGGLGYTF
TGTGCCAGCAGTTACTCGACGGGGGGGCTCGGCTACACCTTC
>NA|NA|TRBJ1-1|TRBV30|11
CAWSVFTEAFF
TGTGCCTGGAGTGTTTTTACTGAAGCTTTCTTT
>NA|TRBD1|TRBJ1-6|TRBV7-2|16
CASSLSGTGSDSPLHF
TGTGCCAGCAGCTTAAGCGGGACAGGGTCAGATTCACCCCTCCACTTT
>NA|NA|TRBJ2-2|TRBV6-5|15
CASRPIAANTGELFF
TGTGCCAGCAGACCAATAGCGGCGAACACCGGGGAGCTGTTTTTT
>NA|NA|TRBJ1-2|TRBV5-3|14
CARSLEADQDGYTF
TGTGCCAGAAGCTTGGAGGCAGATCAGGATGGCTACACCTTC
>once|TRBD1|TRBJ1-5|TRBV7-9|15
CASSLAGQGYQPQHF
TGTGCCAGCAGCTTAGCCGGACAGGGCTACCAGCCCCAGCATTTT
>NA|NA|TRBJ2-5|TRBV6-5|14
CASALWAGAETQYF
TGTGCCAGCGCACTTTGGGCGGGGGCAGAGACCCAGTACTTC
>NA|NA|TRBJ2-1|TRBV10-3|13
CAIQMGENNEQFF
TGTGCCATCCAGATGGGGGAAAACAATGAGCAGTTCTTC
>NA|NA|TRBJ1-2|TRBV28|13
CASRGTGFYGYTF
TGTGCCAGCAGGGGTACAGGTTTCTATGGCTACACCTTC